Each of the 26 T cell receptor beta chains below was sequenced from the same sample in a study of blood T cell repertoires in COVID-19. Profiling relied on immunoSEQ multiplex PCR, and the TCRdb table lists in-frame clones only, not all of them. The sample has 130,000 or so clones, approximately 89% seen once. The sequenced sample was peripheral blood. The origin of the receptors is a woman between 70 and 85 years old with COVID-19, enrolled during active disease.

V gene TRBV28 combines with J gene TRBJ1-4; 8 bases agree with TRBD1. This CDR3 is 16 amino acids long. After removal of 4 bases from V and 4 bases from J, the junction contained 8 bases not matched to a gene. From germline, CDR1 is MDHEN and CDR2 SYDVKM. The CDR3, as DNA: TGTGCCAGCAGTTCTCAGGGGGCGAATTATAATGAAAAACTGTTTTTT. Its protein product is CASSSQGANYNEKLFF.

The J gene is TRBJ1-2, the V gene TRBV4-1; D possibly corresponds to TRBD1 (6 bases). Germline CDR1 reads MGHRA; CDR2 reads YSYEKL. There are 13 residues in the CDR3. The ends were cut back, 3 bases at V and 13 bases at J, with 18 bases in the middle. The chain's CDR3 is CASSHLGGGLPTF. CDR3 in DNA: TGCGCCAGCAGCCACCTCGGGGGGGGGCTACCCACCTTC.

V and J are TRBV7-8 and TRBJ2-7; the D gene is possibly TRBD1 (6 bases). Germline V gene sequence: CDR1 SGHVS, CDR2 FQNEAQ. This CDR3 has 18 amino acids. The V gene lost 0 bases and the J gene lost 4 bases, with 22 bases spanning the gap. Written as DNA, the CDR3 is TGTGCCAGCAGCTTAGCGTCAACCGGGACATTCGCCGCGTACGAGCAGTACTTC. It translates to CASSLASTGTFAAYEQYF.

The V gene is TRBV7-2, the J gene TRBJ2-1; 7 nucleotides line up with TRBD1. CDR1 and CDR2 from the germline V gene are SGHTA and FQGNSA. The CDR3 is made up of 16 amino acids. V was clipped by 5 bases and J by 6 bases; unmatched bases: 13. This CDR3 reads CASSPTEVRQGNEQFF. DNA for the CDR3: TGTGCCAGCAGCCCAACCGAAGTCCGACAGGGCAATGAGCAGTTCTTC.

The V gene is TRBV2, the J gene TRBJ2-1, with 11 bases fitting TRBD1. The CDR3 has 16 residues. With 4 bases clipped from V and 3 bases from J, the junction kept 5 bases outside the gene matches. Per germline, CDR1 SNHLY and CDR2 FYNNEI. In DNA, the CDR3 is TGTGCCAGCAGTGGTGGGACAGGGGGAGGCTACAATGAGCAGTTCTTC. This encodes CASSGGTGGGYNEQFF.

J is TRBJ2-2 and V is TRBV7-8; possibly TRBD1 for D (6 bases). Germline V gene lookup returns CDR1 SGHVS and CDR2 FQNEAQ. V lost 4 bases to trimming and J lost 1 base, with 7 bases between them. The CDR3 extends over 14 amino acids. CDR3 in DNA: TGTGCCAGCAGCTCACAGGGGAACACCGGGGAGCTGTTTTTT. It translates to CASSSQGNTGELFF. The entire variable domain, with the rest obtained from reference TRBV7-8 and TRBJ2-2, is as follows: GAGVSQSPRYKVAKRGQDVALRCDPISGHVSLFWYQQALGQGPEFLTYFQNEAQLDKSGLPSDRFFAERPEGSVSTLKIQRTQQEDSAVYLCASSSQGNTGELFFGEGSRLTVL.

The V call is TRBV7-2, the J call TRBJ2-1; TRBD2 aligns across 9 bases. The CDR3 is 16 amino acids. Germline V gives CDR1 SGHTA, CDR2 FQGNSA. With 1 base clipped from V and 10 bases from J, the junction kept 11 bases outside the gene matches. The DNA for the CDR3 is TGTGCCAGCAGCTTAGTCCCCGCGGGGGGGGCAGGGGAGCAGTTCTTC. Translation gives CASSLVPAGGAGEQFF.

The CDR3 sequence is CASSGGQGINSPLHF. The CDR3 coding sequence is TGTGCCAGCAGTGGCGGACAGGGGATCAATTCACCCCTCCACTTT. The genes are TRBV27 and TRBJ1-6, with TRBD1 matching 9 bases. The J segment lost 7 bases and the V segment lost 5 bases, leaving 6 bases of the junction unmatched. Germline V gene sequence: CDR1 MNHEY, CDR2 SMNVEV (reference sequence). There are 15 residues in the CDR3.

The chain combines TRBV2 with TRBJ1-1; perhaps TRBD1 as D (6 bases). CDR3 length: 12 amino acids. The germline CDR1 and CDR2 sequences are SNHLY and FYNNEI. V was trimmed by 4 bases and J by 7 bases, leaving 10 bases between them. CDR3 sequence reads: CASSGGRSEAFF. The CDR3 bases are TGTGCCAGCAGTGGGGGGCGGAGTGAAGCTTTCTTT.

The rearrangement links TRBV29-1 to TRBJ1-1, with D possibly TRBD1 on 5 matching bases. Trimming cost V 2 bases and J 1 base, with 8 bases left between them. CDR1 and CDR2 from the germline V gene are SQVTM and ANQGSEA. This CDR3 comprises 13 residues. In nucleotides, the CDR3 is TGCAGCGTTGAAAGGGGCAGGAACACTGAAGCTTTCTTT. Protein sequence: CSVERGRNTEAFF.

The V gene is TRBV29-1, the J gene TRBJ2-5; 11 nucleotides align to TRBD1. Per the germline V gene, CDR1 is SQVTM and CDR2 is ANQGSEA. The CDR3 spans 14 residues. This chain's CDR3 is CWVGGQGGAETQYF. The CDR3 bases are TGCTGGGTTGGGGGACAGGGGGGGGCAGAGACCCAGTACTTC.

The gene calls are TRBV27 and TRBJ2-7, with TRBD2 identical over 7 bases. The CDR3 has 15 amino acids. V shed 7 bases and J 7 bases; nucleotides not matched to a gene: 16. In germline, CDR1 is MNHEY, CDR2 SMNVEV (reference sequence). The CDR3 here is CASKRFLGDGGEQYF. The CDR3 DNA sequence: TGTGCCAGCAAAAGGTTCCTAGGGGACGGGGGGGAGCAGTACTTC.

The chain joins TRBV2 to TRBJ1-1; TRBD1 is a possible D gene (6 bases). The CDR3 has 14 residues. The germline V gene has CDR1 SNHLY and CDR2 FYNNEI. V dropped 4 bases and J dropped 4 bases, with 13 bases sitting between them. In DNA form, the CDR3 reads TGTGCCAGCAGTGGGCACAGGGTGGCCACTGAAGCTTTCTTT. It yields the protein CASSGHRVATEAFF.

As to this clone: A junction end diverges from the germline sequence, so it may reflect a read error. This chain connects TRBV7-7 to TRBJ2-5, with D perhaps TRBD2 (6 bases). The CDR3 is made up of 18 amino acids. Germline CDR1 SSHAT, CDR2 FNYEAQ (reference sequence). The CDR3 DNA reads TGTGCTAGCAGCTTAGTCGTTGAGACTAGAGGATCCTCGGAGACCCAGTACTTC. The encoded protein is CASSLVVETRGSSETQYF. Full variable domain (outside the CDR3, taken from reference TRBV7-7 and TRBJ2-5): GAGVSQSPRYKVTKRGQDVTLRCDPISSHATLYWYQQALGQGPEFLTYFNYEAQPDKSGLPSDRFSAERPEGSISTLTIQRTEQRDSAMYRCASSLVVETRGSSETQYFGPGTRLLVL.

V gene TRBV19 combines with J gene TRBJ1-5; perhaps TRBD1 as D (6 bases). Germline V gene sequence: CDR1 LNHDA, CDR2 SQIVND (reference sequence). V dropped 4 bases and J dropped 1 base, with 11 bases sitting between them. The CDR3 loop spans 15 amino acids. The DNA of the CDR3 is TGTGCCAGTAGTACGGGACACGCGAGCAATCAGCCCCAGCATTTT. As protein: CASSTGHASNQPQHF.

This clone was observed a few times. The chain joins TRBV5-1 to TRBJ2-7; D is possibly TRBD2 (6 bases). The CDR3 consists of 16 residues. From germline, CDR1 is SGHRS and CDR2 YFSETQ. V was clipped by 2 bases and J by 5 bases, with 20 bases between them. The CDR3 nucleotides read TGCGCCAGCAGCTTTTCCGGGACGGGGGTCGCCCACGAGCAGTACTTC. Encoded protein: CASSFSGTGVAHEQYF. Together with reference TRBV5-1 and TRBJ2-7, the CDR3 gives the full variable domain: KAGVTQTPRYLIKTRGQQVTLSCSPISGHRSVSWYQQTPGQGLQFLFEYFSETQRNKGNFPGRFSGRQFSNSRSEMNVSTLELGDSALYLCASSFSGTGVAHEQYFGPGTRLTVT.

The CDR3, as DNA: TGTGCCAGCAGTGGTTTTAGCGGCAAGGCTTCACCCCTCCACTTT. It codes for CASSGFSGKASPLHF. This sequence joins TRBV28 and TRBJ1-6; D not certain. This CDR3 contains 15 residues. Trimming took off 5 bases at V and 9 bases at J, with 17 bases between the two ends. Germline-derived CDR1 and CDR2 are MDHEN and SYDVKM.

The rearrangement uses TRBV27 and TRBJ1-2; the D gene is possibly TRBD1 (6 bases). This CDR3 contains 15 residues. The ends were cut back, 5 bases at V and 0 bases at J, with 13 bases in the middle. In germline, CDR1 is MNHEY, CDR2 SMNVEV (reference sequence). For the CDR3, the DNA is TGTGCCAGCAGTCGATCGGGGGGCCCTAACTATGGCTACACCTTC. Amino acid sequence: CASSRSGGPNYGYTF.

The chain combines TRBV7-9 with TRBJ2-5; 8 bases are a match to TRBD2. Germline loops: CDR1 SEHNR, CDR2 FQNEAQ (reference sequence). After removal of 1 base from V and 5 bases from J, the junction contained 3 bases not matched to a gene. The length of the CDR3 is 14 residues. CDR3 region: CASSLGGGTETQYF. The CDR3 DNA sequence: TGTGCCAGCAGCTTAGGCGGGGGGACGGAGACCCAGTACTTC.

The chain uses TRBV2 and TRBJ2-7, with TRBD1 matching 12 bases. Germline CDR1 SNHLY, CDR2 FYNNEI. The V and J ends lost 8 bases and 7 bases, in that order; junction bases with no gene match: 6. This CDR3 is built from 13 residues. The CDR3: CASGTGGSREQYF. The DNA for the CDR3 is TGTGCCAGCGGGACAGGGGGCTCTCGGGAGCAGTACTTC.

The V gene is TRBV28, the J gene TRBJ2-4; 7 nucleotides agree with TRBD2. CDR3 length: 17 amino acids. J lost 0 bases, V lost 5 bases, and 10 bases had no gene match. Germline values: CDR1 MDHEN, CDR2 SYDVKM. CDR3 sequence (DNA): TGTGCCAGCAGTCCCGGGGGGATTAGTCTAGCCAAAAACATTCAGTACTTC. This sequence encodes CASSPGGISLAKNIQYF.

The J gene is TRBJ2-7, the V gene TRBV27; 15 bases line up with TRBD2. The CDR3 extends over 16 amino acids. In germline, CDR1 is MNHEY, CDR2 SMNVEV (reference sequence). V was pared by 8 bases and J by 3 bases, with 8 bases of the junction left unmatched. CDR3 region: CASALGLAGGYYEQYF. CDR3 nucleotides: TGTGCCAGCGCCCTAGGACTAGCGGGGGGGTACTACGAGCAGTACTTC.

The chain carries TRBV24-1 and TRBJ2-7, with 8 bases fitting TRBD1. V lost 3 bases to trimming and J lost 4 bases; unmatched junction nucleotides: 4. Germline assignment: CDR1 KGHDR and CDR2 SFDVKD. This CDR3 contains 14 residues. The DNA of the CDR3 is TGTGCCACCAGTGATCAAAACAGGGGGTACGAGCAGTACTTC. Translated: CATSDQNRGYEQYF.

The chain uses TRBV7-8 and TRBJ2-7, with D perhaps TRBD2 (5 bases). This CDR3 region has 16 residues. Trimming left V 4 bases short and J 0 bases short, with 16 bases between. Germline CDR1 and CDR2: SGHVS and FQNEAQ. The CDR3 DNA sequence: TGTGCCAGCAGCTCGTTGATGGAGGTCCGCTCCTACGAGCAGTACTTC. This sequence encodes CASSSLMEVRSYEQYF.

V usage is TRBV4-1 and J usage is TRBJ1-2; D is undetermined. The ends were cut back, 3 bases at V and 5 bases at J, with 13 bases in the middle. Germline loops: CDR1 MGHRA, CDR2 YSYEKL. The CDR3 runs 14 residues. The CDR3 DNA is TGCGCCAGCAGCCAGGGGAGTCGGGGATATGGCTACACCTTC. Its protein product is CASSQGSRGYGYTF.

The chain recombines TRBV6-4 with TRBJ1-6; perhaps TRBD1 as D (5 bases). Germline V gene lookup returns CDR1 MRHNA and CDR2 SNTAGT. There are 15 residues in the CDR3. With 3 bases removed from V and 10 bases from J, the gap between germline ends came to 16 bases. The CDR3 DNA sequence: TGTGCCAGCAGTGAATCCCCTAGGGGCCGGTCACCCCTCCACTTT. Amino acid sequence: CASSESPRGRSPLHF.